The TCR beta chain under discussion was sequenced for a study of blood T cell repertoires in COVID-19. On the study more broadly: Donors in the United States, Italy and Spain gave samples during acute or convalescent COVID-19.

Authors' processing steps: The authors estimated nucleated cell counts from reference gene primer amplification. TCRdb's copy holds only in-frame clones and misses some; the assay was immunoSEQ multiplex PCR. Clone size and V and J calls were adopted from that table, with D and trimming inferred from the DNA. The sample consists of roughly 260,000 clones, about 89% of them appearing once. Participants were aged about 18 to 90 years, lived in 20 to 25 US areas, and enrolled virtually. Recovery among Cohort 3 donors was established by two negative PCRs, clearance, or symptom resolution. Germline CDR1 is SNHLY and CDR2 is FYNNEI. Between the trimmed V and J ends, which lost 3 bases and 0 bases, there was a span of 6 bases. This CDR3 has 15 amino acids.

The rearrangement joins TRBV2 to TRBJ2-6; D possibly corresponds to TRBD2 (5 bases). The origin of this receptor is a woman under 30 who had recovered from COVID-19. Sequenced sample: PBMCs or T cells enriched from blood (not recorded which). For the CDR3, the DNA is TGTGCCAGCAGTGAGGCGGGCTCTGGGGCCAACGTCCTGACTTTC. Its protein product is CASSEAGSGANVLTF.